This entry describes one T cell receptor beta chain. Measured with immunoSEQ multiplex PCR; TCRdb has only the in-frame clones, and not every one. The table lists around 15,000 clones, roughly four fifths of them singletons. The data derive from a study of ipilimumab plus nivolumab after autologous stem cell transplantation. This CDR3 is 11 amino acids long. V lost 1 base to trimming and J lost 8 bases, with 3 bases between them. CDR1 is LNHDA, CDR2 SQIVND, per germline (reference sequence). The input for sequencing was PBMCs, taken in a trial of ipilimumab plus nivolumab as post-transplant consolidation. The genes are TRBV19 and TRBJ2-1; D not resolved. This receptor was taken from a male donor with diffuse large B-cell lymphoma. The CDR3: CASSIGDEQFF. The CDR3 bases are TGTGCCAGTAGTATAGGTGATGAGCAGTTCTTC.